The T cell receptor (beta chain) under discussion was sequenced for a study of T cell repertoires in cytomegalovirus infection. Study-wide context: Matching HLA type and CMV infection were both indicated by public TCR beta signatures.

Germline V gene data show CDR1 as DFQATT and CDR2 as SNEGSKA (reference sequence). The germline V and J ends were trimmed by 5 bases and 0 bases, with 7 bases remaining between them. The CDR3 is 12 residues long. Findings of the study overall: The cumulative frequency of public TCR beta families identified carriers of CMV plus the relevant HLA. In two of eight donors, the top clonotype was HLA-C-restricted CMV-specific.

As to this clonotype: Its target is unknown.

TCRdb re-called the reads through MiXCR, storing one row per CDR3 protein. The repertoire consists of more than 90,000 distinct CDR3 sequences, with roughly a tenth occurring once and the leading ten covering roughly 31%. The J gene is TRBJ1-1, the V gene TRBV20-1; the D is unclear. The specimen was PBMCs, sequenced either directly or after in vitro stimulation (not recorded which). The sequence came from a human donor in good health (CMV status not recorded). Some clones in this sample may be carry-over from other donors' samples. The CDR3 nucleotides read TGCAGTGCTCAAGGGATGAACACTGAAGCTTTCTTT. This encodes CSAQGMNTEAFF.